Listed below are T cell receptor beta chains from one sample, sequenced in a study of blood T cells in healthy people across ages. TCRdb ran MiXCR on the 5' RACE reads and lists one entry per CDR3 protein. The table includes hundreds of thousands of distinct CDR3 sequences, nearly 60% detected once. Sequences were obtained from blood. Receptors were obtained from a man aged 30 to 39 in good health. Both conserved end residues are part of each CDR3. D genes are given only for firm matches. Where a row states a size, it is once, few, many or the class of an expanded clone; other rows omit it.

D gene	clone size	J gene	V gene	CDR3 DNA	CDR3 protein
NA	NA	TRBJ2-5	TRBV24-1	TGTGCCACCAGTGTCGGGGATCGGAGGTACTTC	CATSVGDRRYF
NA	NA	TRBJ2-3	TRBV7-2	TGTGCCAGCAGCTCTAGCTTCGGCACAGATACGCAGTATTTT	CASSSSFGTDTQYF
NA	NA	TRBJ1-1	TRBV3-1	TGTGCCAGCAGCCCGATTAATAGGAACACTGAAGCTTTCTTT	CASSPINRNTEAFF
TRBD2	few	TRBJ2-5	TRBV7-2	TGTGCCAGCAGCTTAGCCCTAGCGGGATCAGAGACCCAGTACTTC	CASSLALAGSETQYF
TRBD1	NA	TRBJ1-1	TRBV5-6	TGTGCCAGCAACCCGGCGGACAGGGTCGCCACTGAAGCTTTCTTT	CASNPADRVATEAFF
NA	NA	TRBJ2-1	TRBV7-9	TGTGCCAGCAGCTTAGAAGCGGAGCAGTTCTTC	CASSLEAEQFF
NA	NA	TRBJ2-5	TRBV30	TGTGCCTGGAGGGCAGCCGAAGAGACCCAGTACTTC	CAWRAAEETQYF
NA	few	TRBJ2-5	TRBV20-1	TGCAGTGCTAGATTCTTGGAGACCCAGTACTTC	CSARFLETQYF
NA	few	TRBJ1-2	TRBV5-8	TGTGCCAGCAGCTTGGGTCATACAGGCGGAGGGTATGGCTACACCTTC	CASSLGHTGGGYGYTF
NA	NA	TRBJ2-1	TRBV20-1	TGCAGTGCTGCAACCGGGACCTACAATGAGCAGTTCTTC	CSAATGTYNEQFF
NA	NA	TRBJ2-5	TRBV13	TGTGCCAGCAGCCACACCCAATCCTCGACAAGAGAGACCCAGTACTTC	CASSHTQSSTRETQYF
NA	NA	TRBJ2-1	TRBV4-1	TGCGCCAGCAGCTCACCGGGGGGCCCCGATTACGAGCAGTTCTTC	CASSSPGGPDYEQFF
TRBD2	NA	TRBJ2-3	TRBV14	TGTGCCAGCAGCCCAGACCTCTATCTAGCGGATAGCATAGATACGCAGTATTTT	CASSPDLYLADSIDTQYF
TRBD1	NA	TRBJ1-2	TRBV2	TGTGCCAGCCAGGGGGATACCAACTATGGCTACACCTTC	CASQGDTNYGYTF
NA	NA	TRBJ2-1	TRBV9	TGTGCCAGCAGCTTCCTCGGACTGTCCGACAATGAGCAGTTCTTC	CASSFLGLSDNEQFF
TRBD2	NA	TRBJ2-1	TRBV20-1	TGCAGTGCTAGAGAATGGGGACTAGCGAATGAGCAGTTCTTC	CSAREWGLANEQFF
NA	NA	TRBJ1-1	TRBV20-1	TGCAGTGCTAGAGAGGGGATCACTGAAGCTTTCTTT	CSAREGITEAFF
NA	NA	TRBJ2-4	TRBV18	TGTGCCAGCTCACGCGGGGGACAGAATGTACTAGCCAAAAACATTCAGTACTTC	CASSRGGQNVLAKNIQYF
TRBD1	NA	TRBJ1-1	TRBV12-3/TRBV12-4	TGTGCCAGCAGCTTTGGGACTTGGGACAGGGACACTGAAGCTTTCTTT	CASSFGTWDRDTEAFF
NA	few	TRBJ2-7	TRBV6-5	TGTGCCAGCAGTTCGACATTCAGCAGACTCTTCTACGAGCAGTACTTC	CASSSTFSRLFYEQYF
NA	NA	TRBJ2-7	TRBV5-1	TGCGCCAGCAGCTTGGTCCCCGAAAGCTCCTACAATGAGCAGTACTTC	CASSLVPESSYNEQYF
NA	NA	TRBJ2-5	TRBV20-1	TGCAGTGCTAGAGATCTAGGAACCCAAGAGACCCGGTACTTC	CSARDLGTQETRYF
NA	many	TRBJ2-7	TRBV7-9	TGCGCCAGCAGCCCCGGACTCTCCTACGAGCAGTACTTC	CASSPGLSYEQYF
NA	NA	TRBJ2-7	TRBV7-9	TGTGCCAGCAGCCCCAGAGACAGGACAGAATACAATGAGCAGTACTTC	CASSPRDRTEYNEQYF
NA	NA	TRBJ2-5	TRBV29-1	TGCAGCGTTGAAGTTCTAGCCGACTACAATGAGCAGTACTTC	CSVEVLADYNEQYF
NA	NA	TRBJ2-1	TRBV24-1	TGTGCCACTCAATCGGGGGCAGACTACAATGAGCAGTTCTTC	CATQSGADYNEQFF
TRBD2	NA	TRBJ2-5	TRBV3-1	TGTGCCAGCAGCGTAAGCGGGGCCCAAGAGACCCAGTACTTC	CASSVSGAQETQYF
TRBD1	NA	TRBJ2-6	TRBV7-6	TGTGCCAGCAGCTCGAGAACGGGAGAAGACAGGGGCCTGTCTGGGGCCAACGTCCCGACTTTC	CASSSRTGEDRGLSGANVPTF
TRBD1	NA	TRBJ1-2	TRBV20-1	TGCAGTGCTAGAGATGACAGGGAACTCCAATATGGCTACACCTTC	CSARDDRELQYGYTF
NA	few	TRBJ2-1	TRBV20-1	TGCAGTGCTAGAGATCTCCGCGAGCAGTTCTTC	CSARDLREQFF
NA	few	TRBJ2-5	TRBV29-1	TGCAGCGGTTCAGGGCGATATGTAGAGACCCAGTACTTC	CSGSGRYVETQYF
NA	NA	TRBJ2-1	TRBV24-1	TGTGCCACCAGTGATCCCTCAAAAAATTACAATGAGCAGTTCTTC	CATSDPSKNYNEQFF
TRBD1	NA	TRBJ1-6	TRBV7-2	TGTGCCAGCAGCGCCGGACAGGGTAGAATTTCACCCCTCCACTTT	CASSAGQGRISPLHF
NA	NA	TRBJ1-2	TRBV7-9	TGTGCCAGCAGCCCATCCCGTGTCAATTCTGAGGGCTACACCTTC	CASSPSRVNSEGYTF
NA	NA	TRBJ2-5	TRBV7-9	TGTGCCACCGGACTTGACGAGACCCAGTACTTC	CATGLDETQYF
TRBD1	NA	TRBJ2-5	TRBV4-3	TGCGCCAGCAGCCAAGAAGTTAGTTCGACTACAGGGGTGGAGACCCAGTACTTC	CASSQEVSSTTGVETQYF
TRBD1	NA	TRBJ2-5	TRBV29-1	TGCAGCGTATCACTACCGGGACAGGGGGGTAGGACCCAGTACTTC	CSVSLPGQGGRTQYF
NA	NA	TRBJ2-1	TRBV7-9	TGTGCCAGCAGCGTCCTTCTGACTGAGCAGTTCTTC	CASSVLLTEQFF
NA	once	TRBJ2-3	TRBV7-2	TGTGCCAGCAGCCCAAGCGGTCAAACAGATACGCAGTATTTT	CASSPSGQTDTQYF
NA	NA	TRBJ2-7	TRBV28	TGTGCCAGCAGTTTAGCAGGGGATGGCTACGAGCAGTACTTC	CASSLAGDGYEQYF